This T cell receptor beta chain was sequenced during a study of cytomegalovirus exposure and HLA in healthy donors. Points from the study as a whole: The tendency of first-cohort TCR clusters to co-occur in the roughly 110 validation repertoires emerged from a later analysis. A few of the chains that were CMV-associated were confirmed in vitro to be specific for CMV antigens.

A word on this clone: Its target is not known.

CDR1 and CDR2 (germline): SGHRS, YFSETQ. The V and J ends lost 4 bases and 4 bases, in that order; junction bases with no gene match: 12. The CDR3 is 16 residues long. Libraries were prepared by immunoSEQ multiplex PCR; TCRdb keeps only in-frame clonotypes and omits some of them. The sample carries some 68,000 clones, roughly 94% recorded once. The origin of this receptor is a man between 18 and 35 years old in good health and CMV-seropositive. The rearrangement joins TRBV5-1 to TRBJ2-7, with 9 bases that match TRBD1. The sample was PBMCs. The CDR3 loop reads CASSPIAFGQGYEQYF. The CDR3 nucleotides are TGCGCCAGCAGCCCGATAGCGTTTGGACAGGGGTACGAGCAGTACTTC. Filled out from reference TRBV5-1 and TRBJ2-7, the complete variable domain reads KAGVTQTPRYLIKTRGQQVTLSCSPISGHRSVSWYQQTPGQGLQFLFEYFSETQRNKGNFPGRFSGRQFSNSRSEMNVSTLELGDSALYLCASSPIAFGQGYEQYFGPGTRLTVT.